The 3 T cell receptor beta chains in this list originate from one sample, sequenced in a study of CD8 T cells in ankylosing spondylitis. TCRdb ran MiXCR on the 5' RACE reads and lists one entry per CDR3 protein. This sample carries 300,000 to 350,000 distinct CDR3 sequences, about 9.9% of them seen once, and the ten largest clones take roughly 9%. The sample taken for sequencing was blood, either unsorted or a sorted T cell fraction (not recorded which). Every receptor here comes from a female donor with ankylosing spondylitis or in good health (not recorded which).

The chain joins TRBV5-1 to TRBJ2-1, with TRBD2 matching over 10 bases. The CDR3 covers 17 residues. Germline CDR1 reads SGHRS; CDR2 reads YFSETQ. Unmatched junction bases numbered 12, after V lost 0 bases and J lost 9 bases. The CDR3 is CASSLDPGSGRAFEQFF. The CDR3 bases are TGCGCCAGCAGCTTGGACCCGGGGAGCGGGAGGGCCTTTGAGCAGTTCTTC. Supplemented by reference TRBV5-1 and TRBJ2-1, the full variable domain reads KAGVTQTPRYLIKTRGQQVTLSCSPISGHRSVSWYQQTPGQGLQFLFEYFSETQRNKGNFPGRFSGRQFSNSRSEMNVSTLELGDSALYLCASSLDPGSGRAFEQFFGPGTRLTVL.

This clonotype was seen ten or more times. V is TRBV6-1 and J is TRBJ1-1; the D is unclear. CDR1 and CDR2 from the germline V gene are MNHNS and SASEGT. V was cut by 4 bases and J by 0 bases, with 12 bases left in between. The CDR3 runs 15 residues. CDR3 protein: CASSALIPLNTEAFF. The CDR3 region has the DNA TGTGCCAGCAGTGCTCTAATACCCTTGAACACTGAAGCTTTCTTT.

This clonotype has more than one count but fewer than ten. The chain links TRBV7-6 to TRBJ2-2, with 7 bases fitting TRBD1. CDR1 is SGHVS and CDR2 is FNYEAQ in the germline V gene. The CDR3 loop spans 15 amino acids. Unmatched junction bases numbered 10, after V lost 8 bases and J lost 4 bases. DNA of the CDR3: TGTGCCAGCGTGAAGGGGGCTTCGACCACCGGGGAGCTGTTTTTT. As protein: CASVKGASTTGELFF.